Reported below is one T cell receptor (beta chain). The antigen is undetermined. This sample is part of a study of shared clonotypes between healthy human individuals. Assay used: immunoSEQ multiplex PCR; TCRdb lists only in-frame clones, some missing. The sample comprises millions of clones, about 95% of which are singletons, and more than 0.95% rests with the top ten. The CDR3 runs to 15 residues. Trimming took 4 bases from V and 5 from J, leaving 17 bases between them. Germline loops: CDR1 SNHLY, CDR2 FYNNEI. Study-level points and caveats: Across subsets, estimated richness was generally greater for naive than for memory populations.

Selected positively for CCR7 and CD45RO-negative, naive CD8 cells excluded terminally differentiated effector memory CD45RA+ cells. The rearrangement joins TRBV2 to TRBJ2-5; weak D call: TRBD2 (6 bases). This receptor was taken from a man younger than 35 in good health. Sequences were obtained from naive CD8+ T cells sorted from blood. The CDR3, as DNA: TGTGCCAGCAGTGCTAGACTAGGAGTGGATGAGACCCAGTACTTC. Amino acid sequence: CASSARLGVDETQYF.